The 9 T cell receptor beta chains listed next were all sequenced from one sample in a study of graft-versus-host responses after intestinal transplantation. Assay: immunoSEQ multiplex PCR; the TCRdb copy retains only in-frame clones and omits some. This sample carries about 99,000 clones, approximately 84% of them seen once, and the ten largest clones take about 0.9%. No cognate antigen is known for these TCRs. The specimen was unstimulated CD4+ T cells sorted from spleen or lymph node cells, collected before intestinal transplant. These receptors all stem from a human donor who received an intestinal transplant.

The rearrangement uses TRBV28 and TRBJ2-1, with D possibly being TRBD2 (5 bases). V gave up 5 bases and J gave up 4 bases, with 12 bases separating them. The CDR3 consists of 14 residues. Germline CDR1 and CDR2: MDHEN and SYDVKM. CDR3 sequence reads: CASSVQAEYNEQFF. CDR3 in DNA: TGTGCCAGCAGTGTGCAAGCGGAGTACAATGAGCAGTTCTTC.

J is TRBJ2-7 and V is TRBV15; TRBD1 or TRBD2 may be the D gene (6 bases each). V lost 0 bases to trimming and J lost 2 bases, with 11 bases between them. The CDR3 contains 15 residues. Germline CDR1 LNHNV, CDR2 YYDKDF (reference sequence). The CDR3 loop is CATSREGGIAYEQYF. CDR3 in DNA: TGTGCCACCAGCAGAGAAGGGGGGATAGCCTACGAGCAGTACTTC.

The chain recombines TRBV2 with TRBJ2-7; D may be TRBD1 or TRBD2 (6 bases each). Germline CDR1 and CDR2: SNHLY and FYNNEI. This CDR3 region has 12 residues. Trimming left V 7 bases short and J 4 bases short, with 11 bases between. As DNA, the CDR3 is TGTGCCAGCAAGGGGGGTCAGTACGAGCAGTACTTC. Protein: CASKGGQYEQYF.

CDR3: CASSYPGDYQPQHF. The CDR3, as DNA: TGTGCCAGCAGTTACCCAGGGGACTATCAGCCCCAGCATTTT. The chain uses TRBV6-5 and TRBJ1-5; maybe TRBD1 (6 bases). Trimming removed 2 bases from V and 5 bases from J, with 10 bases in between. Germline V gene data show CDR1 as MNHEY and CDR2 as SVGAGI. The CDR3 runs to 14 residues.

For this clone: At one end the junction does not follow the germline gene, possibly because of a read error. The chain is built from TRBV5-1 and TRBJ2-6, with D possibly TRBD2 on 6 matching bases. The CDR3 is 15 residues long. The germline gives CDR1 SGHRS, CDR2 YFSETQ. CDR3 sequence (DNA): TGCGCCAGCAACTTGGGGGGTACCGGGGCCAACGTCCTGACTTTC. Encoded protein: CASNLGGTGANVLTF. The variable domain in full, completed from reference TRBV5-1 and TRBJ2-6, reads KAGVTQTPRYLIKTRGQQVTLSCSPISGHRSVSWYQQTPGQGLQFLFEYFSETQRNKGNFPGRFSGRQFSNSRSEMNVSTLELGDSALYLCASNLGGTGANVLTFGAGSRLTVL.

V and J are TRBV7-2 and TRBJ2-3; TRBD2 is a possible D gene (5 bases). Germline-derived CDR1 and CDR2 are SGHTA and FQGNSA. Trimming took 2 bases from V and 2 from J, leaving 11 bases between them. This CDR3 region has 15 residues. The CDR3 DNA is TGTGCCAGCAGCTTATCCAGCGGCCACACAGATACGCAGTATTTT. This encodes CASSLSSGHTDTQYF.

The chain carries TRBV19 and TRBJ2-3; 14 bases are a match to TRBD2. The V segment lost 3 bases and the J segment 0 bases; nucleotides outside the gene matches: 5. This CDR3 contains 18 residues. Germline V CDR1 and CDR2: LNHDA, SQIVND (reference sequence). The CDR3 sequence is CASSILTSGGVSTDTQYF. CDR3 nucleotide sequence: TGTGCCAGTAGTATTTTGACTAGCGGGGGGGTTAGCACAGATACGCAGTATTTT. The variable domain in full, with the rest retrieved from reference TRBV19 and TRBJ2-3, is DGGITQSPKYLFRKEGQNVTLSCEQNLNHDAMYWYRQDPGQGLRLIYYSQIVNDFQKGDIAEGYSVSREKKESFPLTVTSAQKNPTAFYLCASSILTSGGVSTDTQYFGPGTRLTVL.

About this clone itself: One end of the junction is discordant with germline, which a read error may explain. This rearrangement joins TRBV25-1 to TRBJ1-5; tentatively, D is TRBD1 (6 bases). Per the germline V gene, CDR1 is MGHDK and CDR2 is SYGVNS. The length of the CDR3 is 13 residues. The CDR3 is CASSEWGREPQHF. The CDR3 nucleotides read TGTGCCAGCAGCGAATGGGGGCGCGAGCCCCAGCATTTT.

The CDR3 loop is CASSVGSRGEQYF. The CDR3, as DNA: TGTGCCAGCAGCGTAGGGAGCAGGGGCGAGCAGTACTTC. The rearrangement joins TRBV9 to TRBJ2-7; possible D gene TRBD1, 6 bases. The V end was cut by 0 bases, the J end by 6 bases, with 10 bases between. This CDR3 has 13 amino acids. Per the germline V gene, CDR1 is SGDLS and CDR2 is YYNGEE.